The clone carrying this T cell receptor beta chain was seen just once. Germline CDR1 SGHNT, CDR2 YENEEA. The CDR3 length is 15 residues. Trimming cost V 5 bases and J 7 bases; bases outside gene matches: 9. Each CDR3 protein is one row after TCRdb ran MiXCR on the RT-PCR reads. The table shows about 680,000 distinct CDR3 sequences, with over 12% occurring only once. This TCR was recovered from a female donor in good health, serving as a healthy control. The chain has TRBV11-3 and TRBJ2-1; 9 bases match TRBD1. Input material: memory CD4+ T cells from blood. CDR3 coding DNA: TGTGCCAGCAGCCCAGCGCGGACAGGGGTAAATGAGCAGTTCTTC. This translates into CASSPARTGVNEQFF.